This TCR beta chain was sequenced for a study of blood T cell repertoires in COVID-19. The overall study: There were acute and convalescent COVID-19 samples, and they came from the United States, Italy and Spain. The cDNA or gDNA used as material had been derived from T cells, B-cell-depleted T cells, or PBMCs.

V gave up 5 bases and J gave up 2 bases, with 6 bases separating them. The CDR3 is 12 residues long. Germline V gene sequence: CDR1 MNHEY, CDR2 SVGAGI. As handled by the study authors: Amplification of reference gene primers provided the estimated nucleated cell counts. Sequenced by immunoSEQ multiplex PCR; TCRdb stores in-frame clones only, minus some. The DNA gave D and trimming, while V, J and clone size come from that table. Altogether under 20,000 clones are present, about 81% being singletons, with the ten largest covering more than 8%. Material for sequencing was peripheral blood. The clonotype comes from a man in his fifties or sixties with acute or convalescent COVID-19. This chain connects TRBV6-5 to TRBJ1-1; TRBD1 is a possible D gene (5 bases). The CDR3 bases are TGTGCCAGCAGTCAGGGTAACACTGAAGCTTTCTTT. Its translation is CASSQGNTEAFF.